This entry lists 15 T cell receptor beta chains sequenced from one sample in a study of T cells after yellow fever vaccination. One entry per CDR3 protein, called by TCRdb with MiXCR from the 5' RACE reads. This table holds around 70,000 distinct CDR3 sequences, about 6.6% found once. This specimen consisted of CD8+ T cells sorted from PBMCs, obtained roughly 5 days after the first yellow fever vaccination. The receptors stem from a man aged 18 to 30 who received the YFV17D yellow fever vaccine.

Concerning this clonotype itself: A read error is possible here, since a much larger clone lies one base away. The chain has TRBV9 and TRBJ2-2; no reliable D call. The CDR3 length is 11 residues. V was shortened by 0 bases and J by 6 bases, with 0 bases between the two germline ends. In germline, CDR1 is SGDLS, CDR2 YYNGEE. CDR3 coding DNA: TGTGCCAGCAGCGTAGCCGGGGAGCTGTTTTTT. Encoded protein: CASSVAGELFF.

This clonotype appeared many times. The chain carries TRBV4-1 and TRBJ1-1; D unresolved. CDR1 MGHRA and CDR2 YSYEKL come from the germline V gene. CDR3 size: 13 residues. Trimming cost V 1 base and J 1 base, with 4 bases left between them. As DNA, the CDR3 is TGCGCCAGCAGCCAAGTTGGGAACACTGAAGCTTTCTTT. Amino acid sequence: CASSQVGNTEAFF.

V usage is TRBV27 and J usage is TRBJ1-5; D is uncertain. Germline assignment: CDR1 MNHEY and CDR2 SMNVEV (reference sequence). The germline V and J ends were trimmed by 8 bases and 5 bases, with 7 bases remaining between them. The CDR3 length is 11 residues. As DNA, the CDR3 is TGTGCCAGCGGTGGTGATCAGCCCCAGCATTTT. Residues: CASGGDQPQHF.

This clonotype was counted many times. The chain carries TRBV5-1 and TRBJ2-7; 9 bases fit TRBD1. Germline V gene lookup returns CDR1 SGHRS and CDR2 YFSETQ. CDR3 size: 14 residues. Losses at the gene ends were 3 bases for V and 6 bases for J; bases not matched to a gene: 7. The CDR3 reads CASSSGQGEVEQYF. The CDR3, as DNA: TGCGCCAGCAGCTCGGGACAGGGAGAGGTCGAGCAGTACTTC.

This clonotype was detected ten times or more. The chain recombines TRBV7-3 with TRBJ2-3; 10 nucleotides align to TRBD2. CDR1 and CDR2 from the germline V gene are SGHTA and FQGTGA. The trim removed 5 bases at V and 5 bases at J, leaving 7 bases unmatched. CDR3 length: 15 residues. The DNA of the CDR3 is TGTGCCAGCAGCGTCACTAGCGGGGTGGGAGATACGCAGTATTTT. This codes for CASSVTSGVGDTQYF.

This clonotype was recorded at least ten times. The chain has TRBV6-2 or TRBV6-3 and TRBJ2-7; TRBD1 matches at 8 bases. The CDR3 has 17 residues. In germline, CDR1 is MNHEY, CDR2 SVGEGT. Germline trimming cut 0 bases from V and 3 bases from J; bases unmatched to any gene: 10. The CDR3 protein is CASSYSSTGTGFYEQYF. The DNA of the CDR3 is TGTGCCAGCAGTTACTCGTCAACCGGGACAGGTTTCTACGAGCAGTACTTC.

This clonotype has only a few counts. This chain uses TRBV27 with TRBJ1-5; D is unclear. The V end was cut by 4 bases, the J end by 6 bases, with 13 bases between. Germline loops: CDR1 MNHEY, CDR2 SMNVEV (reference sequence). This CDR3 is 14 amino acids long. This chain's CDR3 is CASSSSQSRQPQHF. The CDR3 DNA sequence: TGTGCCAGCAGTTCCAGTCAATCCCGTCAGCCCCAGCATTTT.

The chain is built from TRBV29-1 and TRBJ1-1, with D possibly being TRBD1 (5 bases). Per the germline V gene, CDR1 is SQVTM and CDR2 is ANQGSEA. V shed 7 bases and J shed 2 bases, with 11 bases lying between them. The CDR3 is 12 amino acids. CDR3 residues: CSADDSNTEAFF. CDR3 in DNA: TGCAGCGCTGACGACAGTAACACTGAAGCTTTCTTT.

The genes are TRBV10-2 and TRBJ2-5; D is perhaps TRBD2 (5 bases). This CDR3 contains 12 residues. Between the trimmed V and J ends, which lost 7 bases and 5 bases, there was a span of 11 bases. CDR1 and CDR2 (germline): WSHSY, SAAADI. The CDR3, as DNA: TGCGCCAGCAATCGGGGTGGGGAGACCCAGTACTTC. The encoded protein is CASNRGGETQYF.

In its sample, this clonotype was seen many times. CDR3 region: CASSQDLIITYNEQFF. The CDR3 coding sequence is TGTGCCAGCAGCCAAGATCTCATAATAACCTACAATGAGCAGTTCTTC. The chain carries TRBV14 and TRBJ2-1; D gene ambiguous. CDR3 length: 16 residues. The germline V and J ends were trimmed by 0 bases and 2 bases, with 11 bases remaining between them. Per the germline V gene, CDR1 is SGHDN and CDR2 is FVKESK. Combining the CDR3 with reference TRBV14 and TRBJ2-1 gives the whole variable domain EAGVTQFPSHSVIEKGQTVTLRCDPISGHDNLYWYRRVMGKEIKFLLHFVKESKQDESGMPNNRFLAERTGGTYSTLKVQPAELEDSGVYFCASSQDLIITYNEQFFGPGTRLTVL.

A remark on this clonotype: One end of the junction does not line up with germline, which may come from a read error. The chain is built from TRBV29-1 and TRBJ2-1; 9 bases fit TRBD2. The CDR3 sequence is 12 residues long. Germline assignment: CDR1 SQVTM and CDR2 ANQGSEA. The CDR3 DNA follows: TGCAGCGTTGAATACTCGAGCGGGGGGTCGCTCTTC. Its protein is CSVEYSSGGSLF.

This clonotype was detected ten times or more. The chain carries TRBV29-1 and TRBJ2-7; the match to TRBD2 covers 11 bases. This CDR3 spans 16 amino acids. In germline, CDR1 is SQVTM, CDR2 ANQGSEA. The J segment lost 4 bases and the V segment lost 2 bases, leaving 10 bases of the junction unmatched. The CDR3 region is CSVETLGLAGRYEQYF. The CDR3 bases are TGCAGCGTTGAAACCCTCGGACTAGCGGGCCGATACGAGCAGTACTTC.

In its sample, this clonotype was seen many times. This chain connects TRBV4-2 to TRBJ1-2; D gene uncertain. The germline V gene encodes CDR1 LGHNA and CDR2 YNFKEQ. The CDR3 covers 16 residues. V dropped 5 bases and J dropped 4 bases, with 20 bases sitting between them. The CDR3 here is CASSETTSERIYGYTF. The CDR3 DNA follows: TGTGCCAGCAGCGAGACGACGTCAGAAAGGATCTATGGCTACACCTTC.

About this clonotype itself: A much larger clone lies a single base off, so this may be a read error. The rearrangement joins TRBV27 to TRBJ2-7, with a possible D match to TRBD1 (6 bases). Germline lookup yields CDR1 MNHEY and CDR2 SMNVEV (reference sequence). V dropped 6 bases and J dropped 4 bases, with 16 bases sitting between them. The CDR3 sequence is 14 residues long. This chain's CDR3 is CASRLTGTNYEQYV. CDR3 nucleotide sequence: TGTGCCAGCAGATTAACCGGGACAAATTACGAGCAGTACGTC.

The CDR3 DNA sequence: TGTGCCAGCAGTTTTGGCAGGGGGTCCTACGAGCAGTACTTC. This translates into CASSFGRGSYEQYF. The chain uses TRBV12-3 or TRBV12-4 and TRBJ2-7; TRBD1 aligns across 7 bases. V lost 3 bases to trimming and J lost 1 base; unmatched junction nucleotides: 3. CDR3 length: 14 amino acids.